This is a list of T cell receptor beta chains from one sample in a study of OX40 agonist ivuxolimab in advanced cancers. Repertoires were generated with immunoSEQ multiplex PCR, while TCRdb's copy carries only in-frame clones and drops some. Of about 83,000 clones listed, approximately 83% were seen once; the top ten hold less than 0.75%. The sample here was CD4+ or CD8+ T cells sorted from blood, taken in a trial of the OX40 agonist ivuxolimab. The receptor source for this set is an adult with an advanced solid tumor such as melanoma, head and neck, liver or kidney cancer. CDR3s include the opening cysteine and the closing phenylalanine or tryptophan. The D gene is left open where the match is weak. The size field is filled for only some rows; it gives once, few, many or a size class.

>TRBV15|TRBD2|.|TRBJ2-7
CATSRETSGGIGYEQYF
TGTGCCACCAGCAGAGAGACTAGCGGGGGGATAGGCTACGAGCAGTACTTC
>TRBV5-5|TRBD1|.|TRBJ1-1
CASSLELLRTGAGAFF
TGTGCCAGCAGCTTGGAATTACTGCGGACAGGGGCTGGAGCTTTCTTT
>TRBV7-9|.|.|TRBJ1-2
CASSLEPGVGYTF
TGTGCCAGCAGCTTAGAGCCTGGGGTAGGCTACACCTTC
>TRBV7-2|.|.|TRBJ2-7
CASSLESAGNPYEQYF
TGTGCCAGCAGCTTAGAGTCAGCCGGGAACCCCTACGAGCAGTACTTC
>TRBV27|TRBD1|.|TRBJ2-2
CASSFLGQLNTGELFF
TGTGCCAGCAGTTTTCTGGGACAGCTGAACACCGGGGAGCTGTTTTTT
>TRBV25-1|.|.|TRBJ1-4
CASTPRATNEKLFF
TGTGCCAGCACCCCCAGAGCAACTAATGAAAAACTGTTTTTT
>TRBV7-2|.|.|TRBJ1-6
CASSHPNSPLHF
TGTGCCAGCAGCCATCCCAATTCACCCCTCCACTTT
>TRBV5-1|.|.|TRBJ1-2
CASSLELANYGYTF
TGCGCCAGCAGCTTGGAATTAGCTAACTATGGCTACACCTTC
>TRBV9|.|once|TRBJ2-3
CASSAQGGDTQYF
TGTGCCAGCAGCGCACAGGGAGGGGATACGCAGTATTTT
>TRBV12-5|.|.|TRBJ1-1
CASASSQGLSTEAFF
TGTGCTAGTGCCTCATCCCAGGGGTTAAGCACTGAAGCTTTCTTT
>TRBV5-1|TRBD2|once|TRBJ2-1
CASSQRTSGGYNEQFF
TGCGCCAGCAGCCAGAGGACTAGCGGGGGGTACAATGAGCAGTTCTTC
>TRBV2|.|.|TRBJ2-5
CASSGGAGETQYF
TGTGCCAGCAGCGGGGGAGCAGGGGAGACCCAGTACTTC
>TRBV7-3|.|.|TRBJ2-3
CASSLIPGDTDTQYF
TGTGCCAGCAGCTTAATACCGGGGGACACAGATACGCAGTATTTT
>TRBV27|TRBD1|.|TRBJ1-2
CASSSHLLRQGGSGGSYGYTF
TGTGCCAGCAGTTCCCACCTCCTTCGACAGGGTGGCTCGGGAGGAAGCTATGGCTACACCTTC
>TRBV27|.|.|TRBJ2-1
CASIGDGRNEQFF
TGTGCCAGCATTGGGGATGGGAGGAATGAGCAGTTCTTC
>TRBV5-1|.|.|TRBJ2-1
CASSLVAGPLPNEQFF
TGCGCCAGCAGCTTGGTCGCGGGTCCCCTTCCTAATGAGCAGTTCTTC
>TRBV23-1|.|.|TRBJ2-7
CASSQSRTYEQYF
TGCGCCAGCAGTCAATCGCGCACCTACGAGCAGTACTTC
>TRBV7-2|.|once|TRBJ2-7
CASSQNRKNEQYF
TGTGCCAGCAGCCAAAACAGGAAAAACGAGCAGTACTTC
>TRBV11-2|.|.|TRBJ2-7
CASSLERLSYEQYF
TGTGCCAGCAGCTTAGAGCGCTTGTCCTACGAGCAGTACTTC
>TRBV27|TRBD1|once|TRBJ1-1
CASSPLGQKTEAFF
TGTGCCAGCAGTCCGTTGGGACAGAAAACTGAAGCTTTCTTT
>TRBV5-8|TRBD1|few|TRBJ1-2
CASSAYRGAGAGGYTF
TGTGCCAGCAGCGCGTACAGGGGCGCGGGAGCTGGAGGCTACACCTTC
>TRBV5-1|.|.|TRBJ2-6
CASSLDPVVSGANVLTF
TGCGCCAGCAGCTTGGATCCAGTAGTCTCTGGGGCCAACGTCCTGACTTTC
>TRBV11-2|TRBD1|.|TRBJ1-2
CASSLGPATGFGYTF
TGTGCCAGCAGCTTGGGTCCTGCGACAGGGTTTGGCTACACCTTC
>TRBV29-1|.|few|TRBJ2-3
CSVEWMGTDTQYF
TGCAGCGTTGAATGGATGGGCACAGATACGCAGTATTTT